The sequence of this TCR beta chain was determined in a study of cytomegalovirus exposure and HLA in healthy donors. The PCR had 60 Vbeta and 13 Jbeta primers. Sequenced by immunoSEQ multiplex PCR; TCRdb stores in-frame clones only, minus some. The table includes some 110,000 clones, roughly 70% detected once. In germline, CDR1 is MNHEY, CDR2 SMNVEV (reference sequence). Trimming shortened V by 4 bases and J by 5 bases, and 18 bases separated the two germline ends. This CDR3 has 17 residues. This clone was seen a handful of times. This TCR came from a woman aged 25 to 39 in good health and CMV-seronegative. The chain couples TRBV27 to TRBJ1-6; the D is unclear. Sequences were obtained from PBMCs. The CDR3 region has the DNA TGTGCCAGCAGTTCTCGCATTGGTTGGCAGGATAATTCACCCCTCCACTTT. This sequence encodes CASSSRIGWQDNSPLHF.